This T cell receptor beta chain is from a study of cytomegalovirus exposure and HLA in healthy donors (dated by TCRdb to about 2017). With regard to the full study: An earlier analysis of approximately 590 of the donors reported roughly 300 Gb of sequence data and approximately 110 million unique TCR beta sequences from 150 million to 200 million T cells. Roughly 290 gigabases of sequencing data and roughly 80 million unique TCR sequences made up an early release that covered roughly 670 HLA-typed donors. Of the 300 to 450 genotyped donors, 65% to 90% were placed in the genetic ancestry cluster associated with self-reported Caucasian donors. The study aimed to test whether cataloging public T cell receptors could reveal signatures of past pathogen exposure. The study used immunosequencing to profile the T cell repertoires of several hundred subjects and linked those repertoires to cytomegalovirus serostatus. In addition to the first cohort of 666 subjects, a separate validation cohort of 100 to 150 different subjects was used. To predict cytomegalovirus infection status, the study brought together high-throughput TCR immunosequencing, statistical association of individual TCRs with disease status, and machine learning. A later analysis re-analyzed previously published TCR beta repertoires from 600 to 850 donors and added high-resolution HLA genotyping to study TCR occurrence patterns. Rather than drawing on any new phenotypic data, the later analysis identified candidate immune exposures from TCR beta sequences and the way those sequences occurred across donors. An earlier analysis of more than 450 of the donors used high-throughput TCR beta sequencing to judge whether each TCR beta V gene segment behaved as functional or pseudogenic. Alongside the repertoire data, information on donor age, sex, ethnicity and CMV serostatus was compiled. Genome-wide SNP genotypes for about 60% of the roughly 700 donors were used in a later genetic analysis, which treated that subset as a discovery cohort. All discovery cohort repertoires had been generated using a single sequencing platform. HLA typing included class I and class II loci at four-digit resolution. The number of typed donors differed by locus: about 620-640 for A, B, C, DRB1 and DQB1; some 540 for DQA1; approximately 610 for DPA1; and around 450 for DPB1. Because of strong linkage in the cohort, five DR-DQ haplotypes were treated as single units for association and clustering. Among 300 to 450 genotyped donors of the cohort, an average of 235,054 unique TCR beta nucleotide sequences were sequenced per donor, around 18% of them non-productive. Study-wide findings and limitations: V-gene and J-gene trimming of TCR beta chains was associated with a missense DCLRE1C variant in a later genetic analysis, and the association was replicated in an independent cohort. Most TCR sequences were seen in very few donors, while some public TCRs were found in many individuals. Because HLA typing was unavailable for some donors at each locus, only the typed subset was used in association tests. Presence/absence analyses assumed roughly uniform sequencing depth across donors, an assumption that may not hold. When HLA alleles, especially DR and DQ, strongly co-occurred, TCR associations were difficult to assign to individual alleles. In an earlier analysis of about 600 of the donors, most TCR beta V segments appeared in productive rearrangements about 90% or about 30% of the time, broadly matching IMGT annotations. CMV serostatus was the only immune exposure information available for the cohort. Linkage disequilibrium might explain the correlated functional status among segregating V segments, but an unknown experimental factor could not be ruled out. Because counts were too low, roughly 17 rarely observed V segments, including chromosome 9 orphons, were left out of the earlier analysis of some 640 of the donors. A cluster of highly shared sequence variants was judged likely to represent a technical artifact of the sequencing pipeline. A further reported finding was that TCR beta sequences accurately predicted the HLA-A and HLA-B alleles for most subjects in the first cohort. In a later analysis, HLA-associated TCR beta chains were found to be more clonally expanded and to have lower generation probabilities than equally common non-associated chains. The authors suggested that the approach could potentially be extended to other disease states and immunological phenotypes. In a later analysis, several top co-occurrence clusters were reported to appear linked to parvovirus B19, influenza, CMV and Epstein-Barr virus. In a later analysis, TCR association rates were found to vary across HLA loci, with the most associated TCRs seen for DRB1 alleles and the fewest for HLA-C alleles. Only TCR beta chains were sequenced in this cohort, and the absence of alpha or paired-chain data limited detectable features. Because the 87-base-pair reads could not distinguish some IMGT-functional V segments, including TRBV6-2 and TRBV6-3, those segments were excluded. In vitro tests confirmed that a few of the cytomegalovirus-associated TCR beta chains recognize cytomegalovirus antigens. Compared with the roughly 700-donor mean, donors in an Asian-associated ancestry cluster had fewer N-insertions in productive TCRs, according to a later genetic analysis. A later analysis found that most CMV-associated TCR beta chains appeared HLA-restricted, with HLA associations seemingly driven largely by CMV exposure. The study gave a list of about 150 TCR beta chains associated with cytomegalovirus. In both the original and validation cohorts, the classifier was reported to diagnose cytomegalovirus status with high specificity and sensitivity. A later analysis associated about 17,000 TCR beta sequences with specific HLA alleles at a false discovery rate of 0.05.

Comments on this clone: Its target antigen remains unknown. No clone much larger than this one lies a single base away; base qualities are absent.

The cohort was made up of about 670 healthy bone marrow donors. Cohort members were all nominally healthy when sampled, although unrecorded immune exposures were likely present. The donor tested CMV seropositive and was one of the 289 seropositive cohort members. Each donor provided a peripheral blood sample, and peripheral blood mononuclear cells were used for TCR beta sequencing. Genomic DNA extraction from the blood cell samples was performed with the Qiagen DNeasy Blood Extraction Kit. Library preparation used the immunoSEQ multiplex PCR assay. For the multiplex PCR, a mixture combining 60 forward primers for TCR Vbeta segments and 13 reverse primers for TCR Jbeta segments was used. The CDR3 region of rearranged TCR beta genes was amplified from genomic DNA by a multiplex PCR assay. The Illumina HiSeq System was used to sequence the amplified TCR beta libraries as 87-base-pair reads. Concerning the study's data processing: Across the 600 to 700 repertoires, a later analysis counted 80 million or so unique TCR beta chains, 8.5 million to 12 million of which were shared by at least two donors. A nearest-neighbor algorithm error-corrected the raw reads and collapsed the reads into unique sequences, merging closely related sequences to remove PCR and sequencing errors. CDR3 sequences were aligned to IMGT reference sequences to assign V, D and J gene segments. For a sequence to be retained, a match of at least six nucleotides to both a V gene segment and a J gene segment was required. Rearrangements were called productive when the CDR3 lacked stop codons and stayed in frame with V and J; all others were non-productive. Following IMGT convention, CDR3 was defined as the stretch from the second conserved V-encoded cysteine up to the conserved J-encoded phenylalanine. The earlier analysis of roughly 590 of the donors excluded any sequence lacking an unambiguous match to a single V gene segment. In an earlier analysis of some 590 of the donors, a V segment was called functional when productive rearrangements were above 56.7%, and segregating when the standard deviation between donors exceeded 5%. A statistical classification framework was built to diagnose cytomegalovirus status from the catalog of TCR beta chain sequences. In a later analysis, V and J genes were assigned by comparing TCR nucleotide sequences against IMGT/GENE-DB human TR gene sequences. Using the TCRdist pipeline, a later analysis assigned CDR3 sequences along with most-parsimonious VDJ recombination scenarios. A later analysis defined each TCR beta chain by its CDR3 amino acid sequence plus V-gene family, and excluded reads lacking a unique V-gene family. To address suspected cross-contamination and a sequencing artifact, a later analysis removed some 620 highly shared, low-generation-probability nucleotide sequences. In a later analysis, a clonal expansion index for each public chain was calculated from normalized within-repertoire ranks of inferred template counts. Generation probabilities in a later analysis came from a VDJ recombination model fitted to out-of-frame rearrangements, and those results were checked against IGoR. In a later analysis, TCR-TCR, TCR-HLA and TCR-CMV co-occurrence was scored with hypergeometric tests, and a repertoire-size bias correction was applied to TCR pairs. False discovery rates were estimated in a later analysis by permuting HLA or CMV assignments 20 times. In a later analysis, co-occurring TCRs were grouped with DBSCAN, and TCRdist sequence similarity was added when clustering was performed within HLA-allele-positive subsets. Repertoires with fewer than 30,000 or more than 120,000 public chains, plus five repertoires with anomalous nucleotide sharing, were excluded from co-occurrence clustering. The source is immuneACCESS, and TCRdb retained only in-frame sequences with V and J called. Part of the clones is not carried over; for the studies checked, unresolved V genes explain less than half of this, and the remainder is unexplained. From that table come the V and J calls and clone size; the DNA was used to work out D and trimming. In all, the sample holds about 100,000 clones, and over 75% of those were seen once. Approximately 6.3% of the sample lies in the top ten.

The germline V gene supplies CDR1 SGHRS and CDR2 YFSETQ. The CDR3, cysteine through phenylalanine, is 17 amino acids long. The sequence is cut down to CDR3 DNA, 51 bases in frame from base 1. V has 4 bases trimmed and J has 6 bases trimmed; junction bases matching no gene number 19. The sequenced sample consisted of PBMCs. In this chain, TRBV5-1 is recombined with TRBJ2-7, and 7 bases in between align with TRBD1. The sequence came from a man aged 60 to 75 in good health and CMV-seropositive. The CDR3 corresponds to CASSQPARQGRKGEQYF. DNA sequence: TGCGCCAGCAGCCAACCCGCCCGACAGGGACGAAAGGGCGAGCAGTACTTC. The variable domain in full, with residues beyond the CDR3 obtained from the reference TRBV5-1 and TRBJ2-7 genes, is KAGVTQTPRYLIKTRGQQVTLSCSPISGHRSVSWYQQTPGQGLQFLFEYFSETQRNKGNFPGRFSGRQFSNSRSEMNVSTLELGDSALYLCASSQPARQGRKGEQYFGPGTRLTVT.